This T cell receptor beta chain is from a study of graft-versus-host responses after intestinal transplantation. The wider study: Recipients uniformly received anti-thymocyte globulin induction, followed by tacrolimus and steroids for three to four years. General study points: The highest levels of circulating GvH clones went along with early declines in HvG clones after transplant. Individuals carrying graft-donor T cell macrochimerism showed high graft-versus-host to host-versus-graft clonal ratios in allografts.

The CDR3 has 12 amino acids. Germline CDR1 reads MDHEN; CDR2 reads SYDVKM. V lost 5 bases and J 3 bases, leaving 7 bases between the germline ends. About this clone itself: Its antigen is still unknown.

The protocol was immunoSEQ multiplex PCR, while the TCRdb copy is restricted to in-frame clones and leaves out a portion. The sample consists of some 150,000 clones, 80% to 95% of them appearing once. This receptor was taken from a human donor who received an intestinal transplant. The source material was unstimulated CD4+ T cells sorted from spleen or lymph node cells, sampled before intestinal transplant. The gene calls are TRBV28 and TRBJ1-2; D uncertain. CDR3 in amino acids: CASSMEDYGYTF. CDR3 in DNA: TGTGCCAGCAGTATGGAGGACTATGGCTACACCTTC.